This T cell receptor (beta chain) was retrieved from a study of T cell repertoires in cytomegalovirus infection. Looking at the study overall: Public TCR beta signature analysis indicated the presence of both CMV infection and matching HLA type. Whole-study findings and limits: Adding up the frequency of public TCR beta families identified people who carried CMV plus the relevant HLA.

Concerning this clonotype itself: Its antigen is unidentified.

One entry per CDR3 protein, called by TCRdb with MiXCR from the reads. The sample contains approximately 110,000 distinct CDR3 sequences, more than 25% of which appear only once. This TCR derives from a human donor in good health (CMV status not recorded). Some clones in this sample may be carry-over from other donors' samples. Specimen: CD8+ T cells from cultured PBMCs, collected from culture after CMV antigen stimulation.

The CDR3 DNA is TGTGCCAGCAGCGTACCGACTAGCGGGGGGGCGACAGATACGCAGTATTTT. Its protein product is CASSVPTSGGATDTQYF. The chain joins TRBV9 to TRBJ2-3; TRBD2 matches 14 bases. Germline values: CDR1 SGDLS, CDR2 YYNGEE. J gave up 3 bases and V 1 base, and 4 bases lay outside the gene matches. The length of the CDR3 is 17 residues.